The 9 T cell receptor beta chains given below trace back to one sample, sequenced in a study of early T cells in non-severe SARS-CoV-2 infection. TCRdb itself ran the 5' RACE reads through MiXCR, one entry per CDR3 protein. The sample lists some 80,000 distinct CDR3 sequences; about 5% were seen once. Source: whole blood, taken at baseline. These receptors were obtained from an adult who was a healthcare worker with PCR-confirmed SARS-CoV-2 infection or an uninfected control (not recorded which).

This clonotype has ten or more counts. The genes are TRBV7-6 and TRBJ1-5; the D is unclear. Per germline, CDR1 SGHVS and CDR2 FNYEAQ. V was clipped by 3 bases and J by 5 bases, with 8 bases between them. This CDR3 is 13 amino acids long. This chain's CDR3 is CASSFGEHQPQHF. The CDR3 bases are TGTGCCAGCAGCTTCGGGGAACATCAGCCCCAGCATTTT.

The rearrangement joins TRBV7-8 to TRBJ1-1, with D uncertain. Germline V gene data show CDR1 as SGHVS and CDR2 as FQNEAQ. This CDR3 is 14 amino acids long. Trimming removed 1 base at V and 0 bases at J, with 6 bases between. This chain's CDR3 is CASSLGHMNTEAFF. For the CDR3, the DNA is TGTGCCAGCAGCTTAGGACATATGAACACTGAAGCTTTCTTT.

This clonotype has only a few counts. The chain employs TRBV28 and TRBJ1-1, with TRBD1 as a possible D gene (5 bases). The CDR3 is made up of 12 amino acids. Germline CDR1 is MDHEN and CDR2 is SYDVKM. V was trimmed by 6 bases and J by 3 bases, leaving 8 bases between them. CDR3 in DNA: TGTGCCAGCAGGGGGCGGGACACTGAAGCTTTCTTT. It codes for CASRGRDTEAFF.

In its sample, this clonotype was seen many times. The chain combines TRBV10-2 with TRBJ2-7, with 7 bases identical to TRBD1. With V trimmed by 2 bases and J by 2 bases, 0 bases remained unmatched. The CDR3 loop spans 13 amino acids. In germline, CDR1 is WSHSY, CDR2 SAAADI. The CDR3, as DNA: TGCGCCAGCAGTGAGACAGGGGCCTACGAGCAGTACTTC. Its translation: CASSETGAYEQYF.

The rearrangement links TRBV27 to TRBJ1-6; D uncertain. Germline CDR1 reads MNHEY; CDR2 reads SMNVEV (reference sequence). Trimming left V 6 bases short and J 9 bases short, with 21 bases between. The CDR3 covers 16 residues. Written as DNA, the CDR3 is TGTGCCAGCAGCCCGGCAGGCCGCCTCAGGATTTCACCCCTCCACTTT. The encoded protein is CASSPAGRLRISPLHF.

This clonotype was recorded many times. The chain couples TRBV20-1 to TRBJ2-7; D remains ambiguous. Trimming removed 0 bases from V and 3 bases from J, with 12 bases in between. Per the germline V gene, CDR1 is DFQATT and CDR2 is SNEGSKA (reference sequence). The CDR3 covers 14 residues. CDR3 sequence reads: CSARDPATYYEQYF. The DNA of the CDR3 is TGCAGTGCTAGAGATCCAGCGACATACTACGAGCAGTACTTC.

This clonotype was seen repeatedly, ten times or more. The chain has TRBV4-1 and TRBJ2-1, with D tentatively TRBD1 or TRBD2 (5 bases each). Trimming took off 0 bases at V and 6 bases at J, with 9 bases between the two ends. CDR3 length: 14 amino acids. CDR1 and CDR2 from the germline V gene are MGHRA and YSYEKL. CDR3 region: CASSQEAGSNEQFF. CDR3 DNA sequence: TGCGCCAGCAGCCAAGAAGCAGGGAGCAATGAGCAGTTCTTC.

On this clonotype itself: The conserved phenylalanine or tryptophan normally closing the CDR3 is absent here, so this likely arose from a read error. V and J are TRBV5-1 and TRBJ1-2, with 7 bases aligning to TRBD1. V lost 1 base, J lost 6 bases, and 9 bases stayed unmatched. The length of the CDR3 is 15 residues. From germline, CDR1 is SGHRS and CDR2 YFSETQ. The CDR3 nucleotides read TGCGCCAGCAGCTTGTCATGGAAGGGGGCGAATGGCTACACCATC. As protein: CASSLSWKGANGYTI.

The J gene is TRBJ2-7, the V gene TRBV4-1; D uncertain. Trimming removed 3 bases from V and 4 bases from J, with 10 bases in between. Germline loops: CDR1 MGHRA, CDR2 YSYEKL. This CDR3 region has 13 residues. This CDR3 reads CASSHELNYEQYF. The CDR3 DNA sequence: TGCGCCAGCAGCCATGAGCTCAATTACGAGCAGTACTTC.